This T cell receptor (beta chain) was profiled in a study of regulatory dendritic cells for organ transplantation. Across the study: On day 6, the dendritic cells were exposed to LPS.

Germline V lookup: CDR1 SGHNT, CDR2 YYREEE (reference sequence). The CDR3 has 16 residues. J lost 9 bases, V lost 2 bases, and 9 bases had no gene match. Concerning this clone: Its specificity is unknown.

Generated by immunoSEQ multiplex PCR, the TCRdb table keeps only in-frame clones and is missing some. The sample has about 21,000 clones, approximately 85% seen once. Study outcomes and limitations: Among resting subsets, memory CD8+ cells contained the most alloreactive clonotypes.

Sorted T cells were CFSE-labeled and cultured 5 days with allogeneic regulatory or mature dendritic cells at 1:10. Memory T cells were CD45RO+, naive were CD45RA+, sorted by FACS. This chain links TRBV5-4 with TRBJ2-1; 12 bases agree with TRBD2. The sequence was obtained from a human donor in good health. The specimen was naive CD4+ T cells from blood cultured with dendritic cells. Subset denoted: CD45RA+ naive T cells. In DNA, the CDR3 is TGTGCCAGCAGCTTCATCTCGACTAGCGGGGGTGCTGAGCAGTTCTTC. Amino acids: CASSFISTSGGAEQFF.